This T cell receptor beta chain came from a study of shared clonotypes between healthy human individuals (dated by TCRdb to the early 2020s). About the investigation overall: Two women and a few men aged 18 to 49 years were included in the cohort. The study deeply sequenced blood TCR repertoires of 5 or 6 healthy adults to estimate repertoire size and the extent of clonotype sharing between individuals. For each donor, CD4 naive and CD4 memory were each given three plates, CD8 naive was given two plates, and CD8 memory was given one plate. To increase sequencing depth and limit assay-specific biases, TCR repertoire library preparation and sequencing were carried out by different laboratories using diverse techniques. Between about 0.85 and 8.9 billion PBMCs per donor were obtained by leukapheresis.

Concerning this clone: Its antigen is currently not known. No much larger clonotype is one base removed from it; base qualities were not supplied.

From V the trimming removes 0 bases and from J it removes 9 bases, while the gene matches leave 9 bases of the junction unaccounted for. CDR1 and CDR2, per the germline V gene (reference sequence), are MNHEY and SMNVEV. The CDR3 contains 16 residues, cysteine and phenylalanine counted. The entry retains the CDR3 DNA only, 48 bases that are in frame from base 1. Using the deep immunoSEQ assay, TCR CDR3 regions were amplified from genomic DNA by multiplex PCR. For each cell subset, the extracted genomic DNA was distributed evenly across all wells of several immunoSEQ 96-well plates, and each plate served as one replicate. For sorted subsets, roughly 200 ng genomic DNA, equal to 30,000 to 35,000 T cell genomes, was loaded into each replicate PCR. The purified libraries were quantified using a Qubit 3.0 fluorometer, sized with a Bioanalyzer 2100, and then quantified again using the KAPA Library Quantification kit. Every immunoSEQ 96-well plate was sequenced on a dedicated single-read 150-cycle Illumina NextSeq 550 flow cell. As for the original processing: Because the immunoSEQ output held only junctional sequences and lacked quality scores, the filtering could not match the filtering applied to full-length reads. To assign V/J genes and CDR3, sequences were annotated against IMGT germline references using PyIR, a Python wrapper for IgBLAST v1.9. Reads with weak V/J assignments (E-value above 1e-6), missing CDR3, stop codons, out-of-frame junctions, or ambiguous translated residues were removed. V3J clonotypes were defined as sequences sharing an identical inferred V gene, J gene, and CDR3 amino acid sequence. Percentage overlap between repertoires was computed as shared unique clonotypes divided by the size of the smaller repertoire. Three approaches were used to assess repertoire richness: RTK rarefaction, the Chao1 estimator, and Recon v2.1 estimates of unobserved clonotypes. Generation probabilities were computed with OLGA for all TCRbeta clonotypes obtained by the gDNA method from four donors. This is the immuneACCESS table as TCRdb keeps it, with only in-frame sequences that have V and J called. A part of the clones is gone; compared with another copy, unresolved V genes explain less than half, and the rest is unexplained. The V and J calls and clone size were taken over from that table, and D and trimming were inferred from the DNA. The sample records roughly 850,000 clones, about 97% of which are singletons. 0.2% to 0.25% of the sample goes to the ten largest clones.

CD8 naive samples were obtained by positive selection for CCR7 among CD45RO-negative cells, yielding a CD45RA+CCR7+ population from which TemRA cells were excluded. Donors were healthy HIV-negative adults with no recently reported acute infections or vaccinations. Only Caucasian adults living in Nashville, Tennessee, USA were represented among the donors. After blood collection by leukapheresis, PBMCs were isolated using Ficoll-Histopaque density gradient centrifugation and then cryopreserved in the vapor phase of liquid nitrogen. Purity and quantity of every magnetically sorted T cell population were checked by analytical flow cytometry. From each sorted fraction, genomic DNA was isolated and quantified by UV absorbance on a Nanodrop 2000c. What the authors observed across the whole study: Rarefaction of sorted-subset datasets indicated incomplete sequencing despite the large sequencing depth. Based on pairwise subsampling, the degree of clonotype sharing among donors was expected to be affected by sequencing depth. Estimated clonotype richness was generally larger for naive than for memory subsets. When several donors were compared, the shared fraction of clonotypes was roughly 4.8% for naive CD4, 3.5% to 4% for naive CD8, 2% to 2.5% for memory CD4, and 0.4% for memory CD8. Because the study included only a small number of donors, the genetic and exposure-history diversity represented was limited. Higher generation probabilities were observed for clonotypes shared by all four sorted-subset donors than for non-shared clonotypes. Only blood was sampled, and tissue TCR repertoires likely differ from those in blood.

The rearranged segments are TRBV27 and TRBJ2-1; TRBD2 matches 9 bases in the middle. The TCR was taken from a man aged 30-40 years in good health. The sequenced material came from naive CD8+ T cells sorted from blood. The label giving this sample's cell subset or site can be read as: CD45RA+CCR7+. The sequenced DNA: TGTGCCAGCAGTTTATCGGCGGGACTAGCTCGTTTTGAGCAGTTCTTC. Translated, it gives CASSLSAGLARFEQFF.